The 16 T cell receptor beta chains presented below share a single source sample, sequenced in a study of shared clonotypes between healthy human individuals. Clones were sequenced by immunoSEQ multiplex PCR, and TCRdb holds only the in-frame ones, with some missing. Among 600,000 to 750,000 clones listed, about 90% were seen once. The sample consisted of memory CD8+ T cells from PBMCs. As for subset: CD45RO+ cells pooled with CCR7-negative TemRA cells. The source of these receptors is a man between 18 and 29 years old in good health. Some clones in this sample may be carry-over from other donors' samples.

V and J are TRBV6-6 and TRBJ1-2; D is unclear. The V gene's germline CDR1 is MNHNY and CDR2 SVGAGI (reference sequence). With 6 bases removed from V and 4 bases from J, the gap between germline ends came to 12 bases. This CDR3 comprises 13 residues. CDR3 bases: TGTGCCAGCAGCGTACAGATATCCTATGGCTACACCTTC. Amino acid sequence: CASSVQISYGYTF.

This chain links TRBV5-1 with TRBJ1-2; a possible D gene is TRBD1 (6 bases). V was pared by 4 bases and J by 6 bases, with 19 bases between. This CDR3 spans 15 amino acids. The germline CDR1 and CDR2 sequences are SGHRS and YFSETQ. Here the CDR3 DNA reads TGCGCCAGCAGCGTAAATACAGGGACTCAGCATGGCTACACCTTC. Its protein is CASSVNTGTQHGYTF.

V usage is TRBV13 and J usage is TRBJ1-2; D is unresolved. Trimming cost V 5 bases and J 2 bases, with 18 bases left between them. The CDR3 consists of 16 residues. Germline V CDR1 and CDR2: PRHDT, FYEKMQ (reference sequence). The CDR3 coding sequence is TGTGCCAGCAGCCTGGCGGCAGAGGCGATAAACTATGGCTACACCTTC. Protein: CASSLAAEAINYGYTF. Full variable domain (rest looked up from reference TRBV13 and TRBJ1-2): AAGVIQSPRHLIKEKRETATLKCYPIPRHDTVYWYQQGPGQDPQFLISFYEKMQSDKGSIPDRFSAQQFSDYHSELNMSSLELGDSALYFCASSLAAEAINYGYTFGSGTRLTVV.

The chain recombines TRBV6-5 with TRBJ2-1, with D unclear. The CDR3 is made up of 15 amino acids. V lost 6 bases and J lost 3, with 15 bases in between. Germline V gene lookup returns CDR1 MNHEY and CDR2 SVGAGI. CDR3 sequence (DNA): TGTGCCAGCAGGATGGATTCGCTCTTCTACAATGAGCAGTTCTTC. This sequence encodes CASRMDSLFYNEQFF.

The chain has TRBV6-5 and TRBJ2-7; possibly TRBD1 for D (6 bases). The CDR3 runs to 12 residues. Germline CDR1 and CDR2: MNHEY and SVGAGI. Trimming removed 4 bases from V and 2 bases from J, with 6 bases in between. CDR3 region: CASSSGAYEQYF. In nucleotides, the CDR3 is TGTGCCAGCAGTTCAGGGGCCTACGAGCAGTACTTC.

The table lists this clone with a count of one. The V call is TRBV7-6, the J call TRBJ2-1; 14 bases are shared with TRBD2. Trimming removed 7 bases from V and 10 bases from J; junction bases left unmatched: 9. The CDR3 extends over 15 amino acids. The germline V gene encodes CDR1 SGHVS and CDR2 FNYEAQ. CDR3 amino acids: CASMGLAGVRREQFF. CDR3 DNA sequence: TGTGCCAGCATGGGACTAGCGGGAGTTCGACGCGAGCAGTTCTTC.

The chain has TRBV4-1 and TRBJ2-3; weak D call: TRBD2 (5 bases). Looked up from germline, CDR1 is MGHRA and CDR2 is YSYEKL. The CDR3 covers 16 residues. V was pared by 1 base and J by 2 bases, with 13 bases between. The CDR3 spells CASSQVASGNTDTQYF. The CDR3, as DNA: TGCGCCAGCAGCCAAGTGGCCAGCGGAAACACAGATACGCAGTATTTT.

The gene calls are TRBV9 and TRBJ2-7; D call uncertain. This CDR3 region has 15 residues. Per the germline V gene, CDR1 is SGDLS and CDR2 is YYNGEE. V lost 0 bases to trimming and J lost 3 bases, with 13 bases between them. In DNA, the CDR3 is TGTGCCAGCAGCGTAGACTACAGCCCTATCTACGAGCAGTACTTC. It codes for CASSVDYSPIYEQYF.

The V and J genes are TRBV28 and TRBJ1-2; D call uncertain. The germline CDR1 and CDR2 sequences are MDHEN and SYDVKM. CDR3 size: 14 residues. Trimming removed 1 base from V and 3 bases from J, with 9 bases in between. CDR3 sequence reads: CASSLFTGDYGYTF. DNA of the CDR3: TGTGCCAGCAGTTTATTCACGGGTGACTATGGCTACACCTTC.

This rearrangement joins TRBV7-4 to TRBJ2-5; D is unresolved. V was shortened by 10 bases and J by 7 bases, with 10 bases between the two germline ends. Germline CDR1 is SGHVT and CDR2 is SQSDAQ. There are 10 residues in the CDR3. Here the CDR3 reads CATTPGTQYF. The CDR3 coding sequence is TGTGCCACCACCCCGGGGACCCAGTACTTC.

The chain couples TRBV9 to TRBJ1-2; unclear D gene. V gave up 0 bases and J gave up 2 bases, with 11 bases separating them. The CDR3 is 15 residues long. The germline V gene encodes CDR1 SGDLS and CDR2 YYNGEE. CDR3: CASSVGFGWNYGYTF. The CDR3 nucleotides are TGTGCCAGCAGCGTAGGATTCGGGTGGAACTATGGCTACACCTTC. The full variable domain, its missing parts supplied by reference TRBV9 and TRBJ1-2, is DSGVTQTPKHLITATGQRVTLRCSPRSGDLSVYWYQQSLDQGLQFLIQYYNGEERAKGNILERFSAQQFPDLHSELNLSSLELGDSALYFCASSVGFGWNYGYTFGSGTRLTVV.

J is TRBJ1-2 and V is TRBV5-1, with 8 bases that match TRBD1. CDR1 and CDR2 from the germline V gene are SGHRS and YFSETQ. CDR3 length: 15 amino acids. V was clipped by 4 bases and J by 6 bases; unmatched bases: 11. As DNA, the CDR3 is TGCGCCAGCAGCACCGGACAGGGCGGTGGCGATGGCTACACCTTC. Protein: CASSTGQGGGDGYTF.

This sequence joins TRBV9 and TRBJ1-2; D not certain. CDR1 and CDR2 from the germline V gene are SGDLS and YYNGEE. Between the trimmed V and J ends, which lost 4 bases and 7 bases, there was a span of 26 bases. This CDR3 is built from 17 residues. The CDR3 coding sequence is TGTGCCAGCAGCCTCTCCCTCTCGGAGGGCGGCCGTTCTGGCTACACCTTC. Residues: CASSLSLSEGGRSGYTF. Full variable domain (remainder filled in from reference TRBV9 and TRBJ1-2): DSGVTQTPKHLITATGQRVTLRCSPRSGDLSVYWYQQSLDQGLQFLIQYYNGEERAKGNILERFSAQQFPDLHSELNLSSLELGDSALYFCASSLSLSEGGRSGYTFGSGTRLTVV.

The chain carries TRBV11-2 and TRBJ2-5; perhaps TRBD2 as D (6 bases). The better agreement between TRBJ2-7 and the DNA end casts doubt on the J call. Germline-derived CDR1 and CDR2 are SGHAT and FQNNGV. The CDR3 consists of 15 residues. The CDR3 DNA reads as TGTGCCAGCAGCTTAGACACTAGCCCCGGCTACGAGCAGTACTTC. Translation: CASSLDTSPGYEQYF.

The chain has TRBV6-1 and TRBJ1-1, with 9 nucleotides matching TRBD1. This CDR3 spans 15 amino acids. The V segment lost 4 bases and the J segment 6 bases; nucleotides outside the gene matches: 9. CDR1 and CDR2 (germline): MNHNS, SASEGT. CDR3 nucleotide sequence: TGTGCCAGCAGTGGAGGGAGGGGGACAGGGTCTGAAGCTTTCTTT. Protein: CASSGGRGTGSEAFF.

This chain uses TRBV5-4 with TRBJ1-1, with a weak D call TRBD1 (6 bases). CDR3 length: 14 amino acids. V lost 3 bases to trimming and J lost 4 bases, with 13 bases between them. CDR1 and CDR2 from the germline V gene are SGHNT and YYREEE (reference sequence). CDR3 region: CASSSRTDPTEAFF. The DNA for the CDR3 is TGTGCCAGCAGCTCAAGGACAGACCCCACTGAAGCTTTCTTT.